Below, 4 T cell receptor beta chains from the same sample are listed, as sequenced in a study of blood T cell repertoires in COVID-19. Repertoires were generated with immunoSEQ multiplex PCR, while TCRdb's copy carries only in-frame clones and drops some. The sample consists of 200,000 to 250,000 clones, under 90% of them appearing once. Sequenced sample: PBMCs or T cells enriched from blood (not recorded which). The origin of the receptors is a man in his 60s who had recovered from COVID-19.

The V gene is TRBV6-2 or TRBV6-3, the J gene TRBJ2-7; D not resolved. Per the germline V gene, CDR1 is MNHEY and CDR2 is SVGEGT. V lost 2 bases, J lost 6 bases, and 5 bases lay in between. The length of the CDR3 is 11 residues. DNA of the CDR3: TGTGCCAGCAGTTACATGGCCGAGCAGTACTTC. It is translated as CASSYMAEQYF.

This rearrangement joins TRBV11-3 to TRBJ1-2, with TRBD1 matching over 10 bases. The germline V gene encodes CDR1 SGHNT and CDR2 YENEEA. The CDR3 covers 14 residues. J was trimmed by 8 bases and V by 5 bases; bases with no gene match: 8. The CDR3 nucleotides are TGTGCCAGCAGCGCCAACGACAGGGGGCGCGGCTACACCTTC. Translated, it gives CASSANDRGRGYTF.

As DNA, the CDR3 is TGTGCCAGCAGCTTAGGACAGAAAACAGATACGCAGTATTTT. This gives the protein CASSLGQKTDTQYF. The rearrangement uses TRBV5-5 and TRBJ2-3, with TRBD1 as a possible D gene (6 bases). The germline V and J ends were trimmed by 2 bases and 3 bases, with 10 bases remaining between them. From germline, CDR1 is SGHKS and CDR2 YYEKEE (reference sequence). This CDR3 comprises 14 residues.

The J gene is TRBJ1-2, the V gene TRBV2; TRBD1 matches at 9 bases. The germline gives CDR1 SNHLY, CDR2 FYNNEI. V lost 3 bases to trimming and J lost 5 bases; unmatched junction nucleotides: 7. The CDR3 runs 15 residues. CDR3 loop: CASSDQQGARYGYTF. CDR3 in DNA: TGTGCCAGCAGTGACCAACAGGGGGCGCGGTATGGCTACACCTTC.